This T cell receptor beta chain derives from a study of shared clonotypes between healthy human individuals. The data were produced by immunoSEQ multiplex PCR, yet TCRdb's version contains in-frame clones alone and is incomplete. Among approximately 600,000 clones listed, around 95% were seen once. In regard to this clone: The antigen is unknown.

Whole-study findings and limits: Genetic and exposure-history diversity was limited by the few donors. It was the non-shared clonotypes that had lower generation probabilities than clonotypes shared by all four donors. Naive CD4 clonotypes were shared across several donors at around 5%.

Naive CD8 cells, CD45RO-negative and positively selected for CCR7, excluded terminally differentiated effector memory CD45RA+ cells. Everyone who donated was a Caucasian adult who lived in Nashville, Tennessee. Sequenced: naive CD8+ T cells sorted from blood. The receptor comes from a woman in her 30s in good health.

The CDR3 DNA follows: TGTGCCAGCAGCTCCCTAGGGACGGGATATGAAGCTTTCTTT. Its protein product is CASSSLGTGYEAFF. The chain links TRBV7-8 to TRBJ1-1; tentative D call: TRBD1 (5 bases). Germline CDR1 reads SGHVS; CDR2 reads FQNEAQ. The CDR3 has 14 amino acids. V was shortened by 4 bases and J by 7 bases, with 16 bases between the two germline ends. The whole variable domain, filled in from reference TRBV7-8 and TRBJ1-1, reads GAGVSQSPRYKVAKRGQDVALRCDPISGHVSLFWYQQALGQGPEFLTYFQNEAQLDKSGLPSDRFFAERPEGSVSTLKIQRTQQEDSAVYLCASSSLGTGYEAFFGQGTRLTVV.